The present entry profiles one T cell receptor beta chain with its context. Its antigen is not known. The CDR3 covers 12 residues. From germline, CDR1 is MDHEN and CDR2 SYDVKM. V was cut by 8 bases and J by 4 bases, with 11 bases left in between. The data derive from a study of T cell responses to AZD1222 COVID-19 vaccine. Data came from immunoSEQ multiplex PCR; TCRdb stores just in-frame clones and leaves some out. The sample records 120,000 or so clones, 70% to 90% being singletons. Study-wide findings and caveats: In all cases, repertoires were sampled only after the peak T cell response. A reported finding is that nearly half of spike-specific TCRs target unmutated variant regions. Mapped onto spike, vaccine-associated CD4 TCRs spanned it and were dominant at 160-218 and 743-854.

This material consisted of peripheral blood, taken on day 0 of AZD1222 vaccination. This clonotype was sampled from an adult in good health. The J gene is TRBJ2-5, the V gene TRBV28, with D perhaps given as TRBD1 or TRBD2 (6 bases each). CDR3 region: CASSGGGETQYF. The DNA of the CDR3 is TGTGCCAGCTCCGGAGGGGGAGAGACCCAGTACTTC.